The rows below give T cell receptor beta chains drawn from one sample of a study of post-analysis software for immune sequencing data. Each CDR3 protein is one row after TCRdb ran MiXCR on the PCR reads. The table records about 820,000 distinct CDR3 sequences, about 50% of them present only once. Sequencing was done on a sample of blood. Source of these receptors: a girl aged 5-17 years with multiple sclerosis. The CDR3 runs from the conserved cysteine through the conserved F or W. The D gene is left open where the match is weak. Rows may omit the clone size; those that give it use once, few, many or a size class.

j_call: TRBJ1-4; clone_size: NA; d_call: TRBD1; v_call: TRBV5-1; cdr3_nt: TGCGCCAGCAGCCCGATCGGGACAGGGGGATTGGCTAATGAAAAACTGTTTTTT; cdr3_aa: CASSPIGTGGLANEKLFF
j_call: TRBJ2-7; clone_size: NA; d_call: NA; v_call: TRBV12-3/TRBV12-4; cdr3_nt: TGTGCCAGCAGTCCTTCGGTCCGACAGTACACCTACGAGCAGTACTTC; cdr3_aa: CASSPSVRQYTYEQYF
j_call: TRBJ2-7; clone_size: NA; d_call: NA; v_call: TRBV4-1; cdr3_nt: TGCGCCAGCAGCCAATGGGAGGATACGTACGAGCAGTACTTC; cdr3_aa: CASSQWEDTYEQYF
j_call: TRBJ2-7; clone_size: few; d_call: TRBD1; v_call: TRBV29-1; cdr3_nt: TGCAGCGTTGGAGGGACAGTCCTCGGAGAGCAGTACTTC; cdr3_aa: CSVGGTVLGEQYF
j_call: TRBJ2-3; clone_size: once; d_call: NA; v_call: TRBV9; cdr3_nt: TGTGCCAGCAGGCCCGACTCCCCGTCAGATACGCAGTATTTT; cdr3_aa: CASRPDSPSDTQYF
j_call: TRBJ2-3; clone_size: NA; d_call: TRBD2; v_call: TRBV20-1; cdr3_nt: TGCAGTGCTAGAATCGCTAGCGGGAGGGCAGATACGCAGTATTTT; cdr3_aa: CSARIASGRADTQYF
j_call: TRBJ1-2; clone_size: few; d_call: NA; v_call: TRBV29-1; cdr3_nt: TGCAGCGTCGACGCAGGGTTCTATGGCTACACCTTC; cdr3_aa: CSVDAGFYGYTF
j_call: TRBJ2-7; clone_size: NA; d_call: NA; v_call: TRBV21-1; cdr3_nt: TGTGCCAGCAGCAAATCGGAGAGGGGACATGTCGTAGCGAGTAACCATTACGAGCAGTACTTC; cdr3_aa: CASSKSERGHVVASNHYEQYF
j_call: TRBJ2-5; clone_size: NA; d_call: TRBD2; v_call: TRBV20-1; cdr3_nt: TGCAGTGCTCGGACTAGCGGGAGACCAGAGACCCAGTACTTC; cdr3_aa: CSARTSGRPETQYF
j_call: TRBJ2-6; clone_size: once; d_call: NA; v_call: TRBV18; cdr3_nt: TGTGCCAGCTCACCAGGGACGATCTCTGGGGCCAACGTCCTGACTTTC; cdr3_aa: CASSPGTISGANVLTF
j_call: TRBJ1-5; clone_size: NA; d_call: NA; v_call: TRBV5-1; cdr3_nt: TGCGCCAGCAGCCCGAGGACAGCCGTTTATAGCAATCAGCCCCAGCATTTT; cdr3_aa: CASSPRTAVYSNQPQHF